The 26 T cell receptor beta chains listed next were all sequenced from one sample in a study of blood T cell repertoires in COVID-19. Profiling relied on immunoSEQ multiplex PCR, and the TCRdb table lists in-frame clones only, not all of them. The sample includes about 140,000 clones, about 90% seen only once; the top ten take around 11%. Sample: PBMCs or T cells enriched from blood (not recorded which). These TCRs come from a man between 60 and 70 years old who had recovered from COVID-19.

The chain recombines TRBV5-1 with TRBJ2-1; 7 bases are a match to TRBD1. Germline CDR1 is SGHRS and CDR2 is YFSETQ. V shed 4 bases and J 3 bases; nucleotides not matched to a gene: 7. This CDR3 is 15 amino acids long. The CDR3 here is CASSRRQGNYNEQFF. CDR3 nucleotides: TGCGCCAGCAGCCGGAGACAGGGAAACTACAATGAGCAGTTCTTC.

The chain carries TRBV27 and TRBJ2-5; no definite D call. The CDR3 consists of 16 residues. Between the trimmed V and J ends, which lost 6 bases and 4 bases, there was a span of 21 bases. Germline loops: CDR1 MNHEY, CDR2 SMNVEV (reference sequence). Written as DNA, the CDR3 is TGTGCCAGCAGATTTTCGGGTAATTGGGTGGGAGAGACCCAGTACTTC. It translates to CASRFSGNWVGETQYF.

V and J are TRBV3-1 (or the pseudogene TRBV3-2) and TRBJ2-2; 7 bases align to TRBD2. This CDR3 spans 15 amino acids. Germline V lookup: CDR1 LGHDT, CDR2 YNNKEL (reference sequence). The V and J ends lost 0 bases and 8 bases, in that order; junction bases with no gene match: 6. For the CDR3, the DNA is TGTGCCAGCAGCCAAGATCCCGGGAGGAGTGGGGAGCTGTTTTTT. It specifies CASSQDPGRSGELFF.

This clone turned up a few times. J is TRBJ1-6 and V is TRBV5-1; D is ambiguous. Trimming took off 4 bases at V and 7 bases at J, with 15 bases between the two ends. The CDR3 sequence is 15 residues long. Germline V lookup: CDR1 SGHRS, CDR2 YFSETQ. The CDR3 DNA is TGCGCCAGCAGCGCTGAGGTTGCGAGAAATTCACCCCTCCACTTT. Translating gives CASSAEVARNSPLHF.

The chain links TRBV28 to TRBJ1-5; D is unresolved. V was clipped by 8 bases and J by 2 bases, with 13 bases between them. CDR1 is MDHEN, CDR2 SYDVKM, per germline. This CDR3 has 14 amino acids. The CDR3 loop is CASETGFGNQPQHF. The DNA of the CDR3 is TGTGCCAGCGAGACGGGGTTCGGCAATCAGCCCCAGCATTTT.

This chain links TRBV28 with TRBJ1-1, with TRBD1 identical over 8 bases. Germline trimming cut 8 bases from V and 3 bases from J; bases unmatched to any gene: 5. The CDR3 is 13 residues long. CDR1 MDHEN and CDR2 SYDVKM come from the germline V gene. The CDR3 DNA sequence: TGTGCCAGCTGGACAGGGTATCACACTGAAGCTTTCTTT. Amino acid sequence: CASWTGYHTEAFF.

The rearrangement links TRBV10-3 to TRBJ2-5; 9 positions agree with TRBD2. The J segment lost 5 bases and the V segment lost 5 bases, leaving 6 bases of the junction unmatched. There are 14 residues in the CDR3. Per the germline V gene, CDR1 is ENHRY and CDR2 is SYGVKD. The CDR3 protein is CAISPGGRGETQYF. The CDR3 DNA follows: TGTGCCATCAGTCCGGGCGGGAGGGGCGAGACCCAGTACTTC.

This chain uses TRBV10-2 with TRBJ1-5; TRBD1 matches at 9 bases. Germline lookup yields CDR1 WSHSY and CDR2 SAAADI. The V segment lost 7 bases and the J segment 5 bases; nucleotides outside the gene matches: 6. CDR3 length: 14 amino acids. CDR3: CASNRDRVHQPQHF. The CDR3 nucleotides are TGCGCCAGCAACCGGGACAGGGTCCATCAGCCCCAGCATTTT.

The chain carries TRBV12-3 or TRBV12-4 and TRBJ2-1, with TRBD2 identical over 7 bases. The CDR3 spans 13 residues. The trim removed 6 bases at V and 6 bases at J, leaving 5 bases unmatched. The DNA for the CDR3 is TGTGCCAGCAGACTGGGACTATTCAATGAGCAGTTCTTC. Translation: CASRLGLFNEQFF.

The gene calls are TRBV18 and TRBJ1-1; maybe TRBD1 (6 bases). The V gene's germline CDR1 is KGHSH and CDR2 LQKENI. With 6 bases removed from V and 3 bases from J, the gap between germline ends came to 14 bases. The CDR3 is 14 amino acids. This chain's CDR3 is CASSADRTYTEAFF. In DNA form, the CDR3 reads TGTGCCAGCTCCGCAGACAGGACGTACACTGAAGCTTTCTTT.

The chain carries TRBV7-8 and TRBJ1-5; TRBD1 matches 8 bases. The CDR3 has 14 amino acids. J lost 4 bases, V lost 6 bases, and 5 bases had no gene match. The germline CDR1 and CDR2 sequences are SGHVS and FQNEAQ. The DNA for the CDR3 is TGTGCCAGCAGACCACAGGGGGGGAATCAGCCCCAGCATTTT. Translation: CASRPQGGNQPQHF.

This chain links TRBV29-1 with TRBJ2-3, with 16 bases matching TRBD2. V lost 6 bases and J lost 1; bases outside the gene matches: 1. The CDR3 covers 15 residues. The germline V gene has CDR1 SQVTM and CDR2 ANQGSEA. Here the CDR3 reads CSVGTSGRGTDTQYF. In nucleotides, the CDR3 is TGCAGCGTAGGGACTAGCGGGAGGGGCACAGATACGCAGTATTTT.

The V gene is TRBV28, the J gene TRBJ2-7; 7 bases line up with TRBD1. Trimming at V came to 7 bases and at J to 3 bases, leaving 12 bases not matched to a gene. This CDR3 comprises 15 residues. The V gene's germline CDR1 is MDHEN and CDR2 SYDVKM. Here the CDR3 DNA reads TGTGCCAGCACCTCACCGGGACAGTGGGACTACGAGCAGTACTTC. Its protein is CASTSPGQWDYEQYF. The full variable domain, rest sourced from reference TRBV28 and TRBJ2-7, is DVKVTQSSRYLVKRTGEKVFLECVQDMDHENMFWYRQDPGLGLRLIYFSYDVKMKEKGDIPEGYSVSREKKERFSLILESASTNQTSMYLCASTSPGQWDYEQYFGPGTRLTVT.

CDR3 sequence: CATSDDGQGNQPQHF. As DNA, the CDR3 is TGTGCCACCAGTGATGACGGACAGGGAAATCAGCCCCAGCATTTT. This chain links TRBV24-1 with TRBJ1-5, with 8 positions matching TRBD1. Germline V gene lookup returns CDR1 KGHDR and CDR2 SFDVKD. This CDR3 region has 15 residues. The trim removed 3 bases at V and 4 bases at J, leaving 4 bases unmatched.

This sequence joins TRBV10-2 and TRBJ2-7; 9 nucleotides line up with TRBD1. Trimming removed 5 bases from V and 3 bases from J; junction bases left unmatched: 5. This CDR3 comprises 14 residues. Germline CDR1 reads WSHSY; CDR2 reads SAAADI. CDR3 region: CASSLTTGGYEQYF. As DNA, the CDR3 is TGCGCCAGCAGTCTCACGACAGGGGGCTACGAGCAGTACTTC.

The table lists this clone with a count of one. The chain couples TRBV27 to TRBJ1-2; D may be TRBD1 (6 bases). Germline CDR1 is MNHEY and CDR2 is SMNVEV (reference sequence). The CDR3 runs to 14 residues. V gave up 5 bases and J gave up 4 bases, with 14 bases separating them. This CDR3 is CASSLQAGAYGYTF. CDR3 nucleotide sequence: TGTGCCAGCAGTCTCCAGGCAGGGGCCTATGGCTACACCTTC.

The chain employs TRBV11-3 and TRBJ1-5; D gene ambiguous. V lost 0 bases and J 0 bases, leaving 6 bases between the germline ends. CDR1 and CDR2 (germline): SGHNT, YENEEA. The CDR3 length is 15 residues. For the CDR3, the DNA is TGTGCCAGCAGCTTAGATCAGGCTAGCAATCAGCCCCAGCATTTT. Residues: CASSLDQASNQPQHF.

In this sample, this clone turned up a few times. V is TRBV5-4 and J is TRBJ1-5, with D tentatively TRBD1 (6 bases). Germline V lookup: CDR1 SGHNT, CDR2 YYREEE (reference sequence). This CDR3 has 16 residues. The V gene lost 5 bases and the J gene lost 2 bases, with 17 bases spanning the gap. CDR3: CASSLLGDKRNQPQHF. For the CDR3, the DNA is TGTGCCAGCAGTCTTCTCGGGGACAAGCGCAATCAGCCCCAGCATTTT. The variable domain in full, completed from reference TRBV5-4 and TRBJ1-5, reads ETGVTQSPTHLIKTRGQQVTLRCSSQSGHNTVSWYQQALGQGPQFIFQYYREEENGRGNFPPRFSGLQFPNYSSELNVNALELDDSALYLCASSLLGDKRNQPQHFGDGTRLSIL.

The V call is TRBV2, the J call TRBJ2-3; D gene unclear. The V gene's germline CDR1 is SNHLY and CDR2 FYNNEI. V lost 8 bases and J lost 0, with 9 bases in between. This CDR3 comprises 13 residues. CDR3 residues: CASRTASTDTQYF. CDR3 DNA: TGTGCCAGCCGAACAGCTAGCACAGATACGCAGTATTTT.

The J gene is TRBJ2-5, the V gene TRBV2, with 11 bases that match TRBD2. Germline V lookup: CDR1 SNHLY, CDR2 FYNNEI. The CDR3 extends over 15 amino acids. The junction had 4 bases not matched to a gene; V was cut back by 2 bases and J by 5 bases. The CDR3 nucleotides are TGTGCCAGCAGTGAACCACTAGCGGGGGTGGAGACCCAGTACTTC. Its protein product is CASSEPLAGVETQYF.

The CDR3 reads CASSPRRGEWTEAFF. CDR3 nucleotide sequence: TGTGCCAGTAGTCCCCGACGGGGGGAGTGGACTGAAGCTTTCTTT. This chain connects TRBV19 to TRBJ1-1; the D gene is possibly TRBD1 (5 bases). This CDR3 comprises 15 residues. From germline, CDR1 is LNHDA and CDR2 SQIVND (reference sequence). Between the trimmed V and J ends, which lost 5 bases and 5 bases, there was a span of 18 bases. The full variable domain, in which reference TRBV19 and TRBJ1-1 provide the parts outside the CDR3, is DGGITQSPKYLFRKEGQNVTLSCEQNLNHDAMYWYRQDPGQGLRLIYYSQIVNDFQKGDIAEGYSVSREKKESFPLTVTSAQKNPTAFYLCASSPRRGEWTEAFFGQGTRLTVV.

The genes are TRBV4-2 and TRBJ1-1; TRBD1 matches 9 bases. CDR1 is LGHNA, CDR2 YNFKEQ, per germline. The J segment lost 0 bases and the V segment lost 2 bases, leaving 4 bases of the junction unmatched. The CDR3 runs to 16 residues. The chain's CDR3 is CASSQHGQGLNTEAFF. DNA of the CDR3: TGTGCCAGCAGCCAACATGGACAGGGGCTGAACACTGAAGCTTTCTTT.

As to this clone: Other DNA sequences in this sample translate to the same CDR3. The rearrangement links TRBV20-1 to TRBJ2-1, with TRBD2 as a possible D gene (5 bases). Trimming shortened V by 6 bases and J by 7 bases, and 10 bases separated the two germline ends. CDR3 length equals 11 residues. Germline loops: CDR1 DFQATT, CDR2 SNEGSKA (reference sequence). CDR3 in amino acids: CSAGGRNEQFF. CDR3 coding DNA: TGCAGTGCCGGAGGTAGAAATGAGCAGTTCTTC.

This chain links TRBV18 with TRBJ1-1, with TRBD1 identical over 9 bases. From germline, CDR1 is KGHSH and CDR2 LQKENI. V dropped 6 bases and J dropped 10; count of bases not matched to a gene: 6. This CDR3 has 12 residues. Written as DNA, the CDR3 is TGTGCCAGCTCGTGGGACAGGGATGCAGCTTTCTTT. Encoded protein: CASSWDRDAAFF.

The chain uses TRBV7-2 and TRBJ2-3; the D is unclear. The CDR3 contains 12 residues. Germline CDR1 is SGHTA and CDR2 is FQGNSA. With 4 bases removed from V and 2 bases from J, the gap between germline ends came to 4 bases. The CDR3 bases are TGTGCCAGCAGCTATTACACAGATACGCAGTATTTT. This encodes CASSYYTDTQYF.

The CDR3 DNA reads as TGTGCCAGTATTCCAGGGGGCGGAAACACCATATATTTT. Translated: CASIPGGGNTIYF. The chain joins TRBV19 to TRBJ1-3, with 8 bases matching TRBD1. The junction had 3 bases not matched to a gene; V was cut back by 7 bases and J by 4 bases. CDR3 length equals 13 residues. Germline CDR1 is LNHDA and CDR2 is SQIVND (reference sequence).